These 15 T cell receptor beta chains share one sample of origin, sequenced in a study of Tregs in tolerant kidney transplant recipients. Assay: immunoSEQ multiplex PCR; the TCRdb copy retains only in-frame clones and omits some. The sample records about 17,000 clones, roughly 80% being singletons. The sequencing sample was made of Tregs from blood. All receptors come from a human donor in good health.

CDR3 coding DNA: TGCAGCGTTGTTTTGGCAGGGGGCAGAGAGACCCAGTACTTC. Its translation: CSVVLAGGRETQYF. V gene TRBV29-1 combines with J gene TRBJ2-5; 8 nucleotides agree with TRBD1. The germline V gene encodes CDR1 SQVTM and CDR2 ANQGSEA. J gave up 4 bases and V 4 bases, and 8 bases lay outside the gene matches. This CDR3 has 14 amino acids.

The rearrangement joins TRBV7-2 to TRBJ2-2; possibly TRBD2 for D (6 bases). Trimming took off 9 bases at V and 0 bases at J, with 11 bases between the two ends. This CDR3 region has 14 residues. Germline V gene lookup returns CDR1 SGHTA and CDR2 FQGNSA. CDR3 amino acids: CARAEGTNTGELFF. CDR3 DNA sequence: TGTGCCAGAGCGGAGGGCACGAACACCGGGGAGCTGTTTTTT. Full variable domain (rest looked up from reference TRBV7-2 and TRBJ2-2): GAGVSQSPSNKVTEKGKDVELRCDPISGHTALYWYRQSLGQGLEFLIYFQGNSAPDKSGLPSDRFSAERTGGSVSTLTIQRTQQEDSAVYLCARAEGTNTGELFFGEGSRLTVL.

The chain employs TRBV7-3 and TRBJ2-1, with D possibly TRBD2 on 6 matching bases. The germline V gene has CDR1 SGHTA and CDR2 FQGTGA. The CDR3 has 13 residues. Trimming cost V 2 bases and J 15 bases, with 17 bases left between them. The CDR3 region is CASSLGAGTDPFF. The CDR3 bases are TGTGCCAGCAGCTTAGGGGCGGGAACGGATCCGTTCTTC.

This CDR3 is CASRGLNNSPLHF. CDR3 DNA sequence: TGTGCCAGCAGGGGCCTCAATAATTCACCCCTCCACTTT. The chain carries TRBV6-5 and TRBJ1-6; D not certain. Germline V CDR1 and CDR2: MNHEY, SVGAGI. This CDR3 region has 13 residues. V was clipped by 6 bases and J by 5 bases, with 8 bases between them.

The rearrangement joins TRBV7-9 to TRBJ2-3; tentatively, D is TRBD2 (5 bases). V lost 2 bases and J 7 bases, leaving 7 bases between the germline ends. Germline values: CDR1 SEHNR, CDR2 FQNEAQ (reference sequence). This CDR3 is 12 amino acids long. CDR3 sequence reads: CASSLTTNTQYF. The CDR3 DNA sequence: TGTGCCAGCAGCTTAACGACTAATACGCAGTATTTT.

This chain joins TRBV5-1 and TRBJ2-3; D uncertain. There are 11 residues in the CDR3. Germline V CDR1 and CDR2: SGHRS, YFSETQ. V lost 5 bases and J lost 6, with 7 bases in between. CDR3 coding DNA: TGCGCCAGCAGAGCGTCCGATACGCAGTATTTT. Amino acids: CASRASDTQYF.

The J gene is TRBJ2-7, the V gene TRBV9; the D is unclear. Trimming stripped 1 base from V and 4 bases from J, with 3 bases between. From germline, CDR1 is SGDLS and CDR2 YYNGEE. The CDR3 is 11 residues long. CDR3 sequence reads: CASSVNYEQYF. CDR3 DNA: TGTGCCAGCAGCGTAAATTACGAGCAGTACTTC.

The CDR3 reads CASSPGTSGAGELFF. CDR3 bases: TGCGCCAGCAGCCCCGGGACTAGCGGGGCCGGGGAGCTGTTTTTT. The V call is TRBV5-1, the J call TRBJ2-2; 13 bases map to TRBD2. Germline V gives CDR1 SGHRS, CDR2 YFSETQ. The CDR3 sequence is 15 residues long. The J segment lost 6 bases and the V segment lost 4 bases, leaving 3 bases of the junction unmatched.

The chain has TRBV27 and TRBJ1-1; D is perhaps TRBD1 (6 bases). CDR1 MNHEY and CDR2 SMNVEV come from the germline V gene (reference sequence). V was cut by 6 bases and J by 0 bases, with 23 bases left in between. The CDR3 length is 18 residues. CDR3 sequence reads: CASRTGHQSSPLNTEAFF. The CDR3 DNA sequence: TGTGCCAGCAGAACGGGACATCAGTCGTCCCCACTGAACACTGAAGCTTTCTTT.

This chain uses TRBV5-8 with TRBJ2-2; tentative D call: TRBD1 (5 bases). The CDR3 is 14 amino acids. V was shortened by 4 bases and J by 3 bases, with 10 bases between the two germline ends. CDR1 is SGHTS, CDR2 YDEGEE, per germline. The CDR3 DNA sequence: TGTGCCAGCAGCCGTAAAGGGGACACCGGGGAGCTGTTTTTT. Its translation is CASSRKGDTGELFF.

V usage is TRBV11-3 and J usage is TRBJ2-1; either TRBD1 or TRBD2 may supply D (5 bases each). The CDR3 covers 17 residues. Per germline, CDR1 SGHNT and CDR2 YENEEA. Trimming pared 3 bases from V and 6 bases from J, leaving 21 bases between. The CDR3 DNA follows: TGTGCCAGCAGCTTTTCCCCTCGGGACCGTGGGGTCAATGAGCAGTTCTTC. Protein sequence: CASSFSPRDRGVNEQFF. The full variable domain, in which reference TRBV11-3 and TRBJ2-1 provide the parts outside the CDR3, is EAGVVQSPRYKIIEKKQPVAFWCNPISGHNTLYWYLQNLGQGPELLIRYENEEAVDDSQLPKDRFSAERLKGVDSTLKIQPAELGDSAVYLCASSFSPRDRGVNEQFFGPGTRLTVL.

The chain carries TRBV5-6 and TRBJ2-1; the match to TRBD2 covers 7 bases. V dropped 2 bases and J dropped 3; count of bases not matched to a gene: 5. This CDR3 contains 15 residues. The germline V gene encodes CDR1 SGHDT and CDR2 YYEEEE. The CDR3 protein is CASSFGRGFYNEQFF. DNA of the CDR3: TGTGCCAGCAGCTTTGGGCGGGGGTTCTACAATGAGCAGTTCTTC.

The chain is built from TRBV7-3 and TRBJ2-5, with a tentative D call TRBD2 (5 bases). The CDR3 spans 13 residues. V lost 5 bases, J lost 3 bases, and 10 bases lay in between. Germline V CDR1 and CDR2: SGHTA, FQGTGA. DNA for the CDR3: TGTGCCAGCAGCCGAGGGAGAAAAGAGACCCAGTACTTC. It encodes CASSRGRKETQYF.

The chain uses TRBV29-1 and TRBJ1-1, with D possibly being TRBD1 (6 bases). V lost 6 bases and J lost 3, with 14 bases in between. Germline V gives CDR1 SQVTM, CDR2 ANQGSEA. The CDR3 consists of 13 residues. The CDR3 is CSVRTGMDTEAFF. CDR3 sequence (DNA): TGCAGCGTACGAACAGGGATGGACACTGAAGCTTTCTTT.

V and J are TRBV18 and TRBJ1-1; D not resolved. Germline V gene data show CDR1 as KGHSH and CDR2 as LQKENI. Trimming stripped 6 bases from V and 7 bases from J, with 18 bases between. This CDR3 spans 14 amino acids. The CDR3: CASSTHATLDEAFF. In nucleotides, the CDR3 is TGTGCCAGCTCTACCCATGCCACTCTGGATGAAGCTTTCTTT.